This TCR beta chain was captured in a study of shared clonotypes between healthy human individuals. The study's findings and limits: Generation probability values for non-shared clonotypes were lower than those for clonotypes shared by all four donors.

This CDR3 has 12 residues. Germline V gene sequence: CDR1 SGHKS, CDR2 YYEKEE (reference sequence). V lost 4 bases and J 9 bases, leaving 11 bases between the germline ends. With respect to this clone: Its antigen is unidentified.

This table comes from immunoSEQ multiplex PCR, and its TCRdb copy is limited to in-frame clones, with some not included. The data contain 2.3 million or so clones, roughly 93% of them seen just once; the ten biggest clones take up 0.35% to 0.5%. The V gene is TRBV5-5, the J gene TRBJ2-1; D is unresolved. The source is a man between 18 and 35 years old in good health. Some clones in this sample may be carry-over from other donors' samples. Specimen: naive CD4+ T cells from PBMCs. Documented subset: CD45RA+ positively selected. The CDR3 spells CASSPTLGEQFF. The CDR3 DNA reads as TGTGCCAGCAGCCCAACTCTCGGTGAGCAGTTCTTC.